This T cell receptor (beta chain) was identified during a study of CD8+ T cells in alopecia areata. Findings of the study overall: Researchers report lesional scalp, most notably alopecia totalis/universalis, outstripped normal scalp in clonality.

On this clone: Its antigen is currently unknown.

The treatment here: oral pan-JAK inhibitor, 5-10 mg twice daily. RNA extraction and reverse transcription yielded cDNA as sequencing template. The method was immunoSEQ multiplex PCR; TCRdb's version includes in-frame clones alone and lacks a portion of them. The data hold roughly 200,000 clones, with 35% to 40% observed a single time. The CDR3 has 14 amino acids. Trimming stripped 0 bases from V and 4 bases from J, with 9 bases between. The germline CDR1 and CDR2 sequences are GTSNPN and SVGIG (reference sequence). Source: CD4+ T cells sorted from blood, taken at approximately week 34, from a patient treated with tofacitinib. The chain uses TRBV30 and TRBJ2-2; tentatively, D is TRBD2 (5 bases). This sequence originates from a human donor with alopecia areata. The CDR3 loop reads CAWSVQTSTGELFF. In nucleotides, the CDR3 is TGTGCCTGGAGTGTACAAACTAGCACCGGGGAGCTGTTTTTT. Together with reference TRBV30 and TRBJ2-2, the CDR3 gives the full variable domain: SQTIHQWPATLVQPVGSPLSLECTVEGTSNPNLYWYRQAAGRGLQLLFYSVGIGQISSEVPQNLSASRPQDRQFILSSKKLLLSDSGFYLCAWSVQTSTGELFFGEGSRLTVL.